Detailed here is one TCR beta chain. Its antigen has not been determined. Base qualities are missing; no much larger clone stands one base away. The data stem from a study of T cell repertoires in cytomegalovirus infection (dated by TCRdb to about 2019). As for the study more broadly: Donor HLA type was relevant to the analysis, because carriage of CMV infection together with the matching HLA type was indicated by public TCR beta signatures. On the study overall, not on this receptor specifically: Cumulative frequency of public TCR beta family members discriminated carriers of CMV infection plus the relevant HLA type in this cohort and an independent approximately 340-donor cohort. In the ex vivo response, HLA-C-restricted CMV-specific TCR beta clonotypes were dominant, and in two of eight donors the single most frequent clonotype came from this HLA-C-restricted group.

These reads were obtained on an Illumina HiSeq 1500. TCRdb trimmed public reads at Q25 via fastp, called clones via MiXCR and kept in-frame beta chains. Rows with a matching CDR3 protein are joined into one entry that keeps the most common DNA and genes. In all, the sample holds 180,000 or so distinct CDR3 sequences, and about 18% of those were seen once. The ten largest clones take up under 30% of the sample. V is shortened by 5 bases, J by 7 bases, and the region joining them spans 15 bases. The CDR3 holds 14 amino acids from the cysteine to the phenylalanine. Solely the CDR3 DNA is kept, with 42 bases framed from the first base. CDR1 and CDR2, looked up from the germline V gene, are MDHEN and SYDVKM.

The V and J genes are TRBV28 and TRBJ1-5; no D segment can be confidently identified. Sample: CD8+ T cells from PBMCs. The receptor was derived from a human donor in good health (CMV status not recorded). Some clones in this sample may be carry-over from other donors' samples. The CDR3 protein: CASSILIGEQPQHF. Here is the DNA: TGTGCCAGCAGTATACTCATCGGAGAGCAGCCCCAGCATTTT. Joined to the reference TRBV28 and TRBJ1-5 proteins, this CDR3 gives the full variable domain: DVKVTQSSRYLVKRTGEKVFLECVQDMDHENMFWYRQDPGLGLRLIYFSYDVKMKEKGDIPEGYSVSREKKERFSLILESASTNQTSMYLCASSILIGEQPQHFGDGTRLSIL.